A selection of T cell receptor beta chains follows, all from one sample in a study of shared clonotypes between healthy human individuals. TCRdb's table, derived via immunoSEQ multiplex PCR, lists solely in-frame clones and lacks some. The sample lists approximately 980,000 clones; 60% to 85% were seen once. The specimen sequenced was memory CD4+ T cells sorted from blood. These receptors were collected from a young man in good health. CDR3s include the opening cysteine and the closing phenylalanine or tryptophan. Each record gives: clone size, J gene, D gene, V gene, CDR3 DNA, CDR3 protein. A D gene is named only where the DNA matches it firmly. Part of the rows lack a size; the others show once, few, many or a class for expanded clones.

clone_size: many; j_call: TRBJ2-7; d_call: TRBD2; v_call: TRBV7-2; cdr3_nt: TGTGCCAGCAGCCCCGTGGGTGGAGAGCGGGAGGCCTACGAGCAGTACTTC; cdr3_aa: CASSPVGGEREAYEQYF
clone_size: few; j_call: TRBJ2-7; d_call: TRBD2; v_call: TRBV7-2; cdr3_nt: TGTGCCAGCAGCCCTGGGGAGCGGGAGAGGTACGAGCAGTACTTC; cdr3_aa: CASSPGERERYEQYF
clone_size: .; j_call: TRBJ2-2; d_call: TRBD2; v_call: TRBV9; cdr3_nt: TGTGCCAGCACCCCGACTAGCGGGAGAGGCGGGGAGCTGTTTTTT; cdr3_aa: CASTPTSGRGGELFF
clone_size: .; j_call: TRBJ2-3; d_call: .; v_call: TRBV30; cdr3_nt: TGTGCCTTTAGGCAACTAGCACCTACGCAGTATTTT; cdr3_aa: CAFRQLAPTQYF
clone_size: .; j_call: TRBJ2-7; d_call: TRBD1; v_call: TRBV28; cdr3_nt: TGTGCCAGCAGTCCGTCGGACAGGGACGAGCAGTACTTC; cdr3_aa: CASSPSDRDEQYF
clone_size: .; j_call: TRBJ2-7; d_call: TRBD2; v_call: TRBV18; cdr3_nt: TGTGCCAGCTCACCAGGCCTAGCGGGTTACGAGCAGTACTTC; cdr3_aa: CASSPGLAGYEQYF
clone_size: .; j_call: TRBJ2-7; d_call: TRBD1; v_call: TRBV4-1; cdr3_nt: TGCGCCAGCAGCCAACATGACAGGGCCTACGAGCAGTACTTC; cdr3_aa: CASSQHDRAYEQYF
clone_size: few; j_call: TRBJ1-2; d_call: TRBD1; v_call: TRBV2; cdr3_nt: TGTGCCAGAAACAGGGGGCCCTATGGCTACACCTTC; cdr3_aa: CARNRGPYGYTF
clone_size: .; j_call: TRBJ1-2; d_call: .; v_call: TRBV18; cdr3_nt: TGTGCCAGCTCACCACCCTTCGGGGGCTACACCTTC; cdr3_aa: CASSPPFGGYTF
clone_size: .; j_call: TRBJ1-1; d_call: TRBD1; v_call: TRBV11-2; cdr3_nt: TGTGCCAGCAGCTTATCGGACAGGACTGAAGCTTTCTTT; cdr3_aa: CASSLSDRTEAFF
clone_size: .; j_call: TRBJ1-1; d_call: .; v_call: TRBV10-3; cdr3_nt: TGTGCCATCAGCGGGGGAGGTACTGAAGCTTTCTTT; cdr3_aa: CAISGGGTEAFF
clone_size: .; j_call: TRBJ1-4; d_call: .; v_call: TRBV6-5; cdr3_nt: TGTGCCAGCAGTTACTCGACGGGCAATGAAAAACTGTTTTTT; cdr3_aa: CASSYSTGNEKLFF
clone_size: .; j_call: TRBJ2-1; d_call: .; v_call: TRBV7-2; cdr3_nt: TGTGCCAGCAGCTCTGGAGGGGCTTACAATGAGCAGTTCTTC; cdr3_aa: CASSSGGAYNEQFF
clone_size: once; j_call: TRBJ1-1; d_call: .; v_call: TRBV25-1; cdr3_nt: TGTGCCAGCAGCCACTATAAGGCCTGGCAACAGGGAGGAGAAGGAGCTTTCTTT; cdr3_aa: CASSHYKAWQQGGEGAFF
clone_size: .; j_call: TRBJ1-2; d_call: .; v_call: TRBV7-9; cdr3_nt: TGTGCCAGCAGCGTGGATTTCTATGGCTACACCTTC; cdr3_aa: CASSVDFYGYTF
clone_size: .; j_call: TRBJ1-1; d_call: .; v_call: TRBV25-1; cdr3_nt: TGTGCCAGCAGTCCGACCCTGAACACTGAAGCTTTCTTT; cdr3_aa: CASSPTLNTEAFF
clone_size: .; j_call: TRBJ1-3; d_call: .; v_call: TRBV28; cdr3_nt: TGTGCCAGCAGTGGTACAGCACTCTCTGGAAACACCATATATTTT; cdr3_aa: CASSGTALSGNTIYF
clone_size: few; j_call: TRBJ2-7; d_call: .; v_call: TRBV7-2; cdr3_nt: TGTGCCAGCAGCTTAGGCCGGGACACACCCTACGAGCAGTACTTC; cdr3_aa: CASSLGRDTPYEQYF
clone_size: .; j_call: TRBJ2-7; d_call: .; v_call: TRBV6-5; cdr3_nt: TGTGCCAGCGGATCGACAGGGTGGGGACTAGAGCAGTACTTC; cdr3_aa: CASGSTGWGLEQYF
clone_size: .; j_call: TRBJ2-7; d_call: .; v_call: TRBV4-1; cdr3_nt: TGCGCCAGCAGCCTAGAAGGGGGACACGAGCAGTACTTC; cdr3_aa: CASSLEGGHEQYF
clone_size: .; j_call: TRBJ2-7; d_call: TRBD1; v_call: TRBV4-1; cdr3_nt: TGCGCCAGCAGCCTGGCCGGGACAGGGGGAGGCGAGCAGTACTTC; cdr3_aa: CASSLAGTGGGEQYF
clone_size: few; j_call: TRBJ2-7; d_call: TRBD2; v_call: TRBV7-2; cdr3_nt: TGTGCCAGCAGCCCCCGGGCTAGCGGGAGGGTTTACGAGCAGTACTTC; cdr3_aa: CASSPRASGRVYEQYF
clone_size: .; j_call: TRBJ2-7; d_call: TRBD2; v_call: TRBV12-5; cdr3_nt: TGTGCTAGTGGTTTGGCTACTAGCGGCAGTGGCGAGCAGTACTTC; cdr3_aa: CASGLATSGSGEQYF
clone_size: .; j_call: TRBJ1-4; d_call: .; v_call: TRBV5-1; cdr3_nt: TGCGCCAGCAGCTCTCAGGGTCTGGATGAAAAACTGTTTTTT; cdr3_aa: CASSSQGLDEKLFF
clone_size: .; j_call: TRBJ2-1; d_call: .; v_call: TRBV6-6; cdr3_nt: TGTGCCAGCAGTCGCCGGACGCAAGACCCCTACAATGAGCAGTTCTTC; cdr3_aa: CASSRRTQDPYNEQFF
clone_size: .; j_call: TRBJ2-1; d_call: .; v_call: TRBV5-1; cdr3_nt: TGCGCCAGCAGCTTGCAGGGGGGCTCCTACAATGAGCAGTTCTTC; cdr3_aa: CASSLQGGSYNEQFF
clone_size: .; j_call: TRBJ1-2; d_call: TRBD1; v_call: TRBV5-4; cdr3_nt: TGTGCCAGCAGCTTGGGGGACAGGGAGGCGGGTGGCTACACCTTC; cdr3_aa: CASSLGDREAGGYTF
clone_size: .; j_call: TRBJ2-3; d_call: TRBD2; v_call: TRBV7-6; cdr3_nt: TGTGCCAGCAGCTTACGCGGGAGTTTGGCAGATACGCAGTATTTT; cdr3_aa: CASSLRGSLADTQYF
clone_size: .; j_call: TRBJ1-3; d_call: TRBD1; v_call: TRBV5-1; cdr3_nt: TGCGCCAGCAGCGGGGGACAGACAAGCTCTGGAAACACCATATATTTT; cdr3_aa: CASSGGQTSSGNTIYF
clone_size: .; j_call: TRBJ2-3; d_call: .; v_call: TRBV7-2; cdr3_nt: TGTGCCAGCAGCCATAAGGTCGGCACAGATACGCAGTATTTT; cdr3_aa: CASSHKVGTDTQYF
clone_size: .; j_call: TRBJ2-1; d_call: .; v_call: TRBV5-4; cdr3_nt: TGTGCCAGCAGCTTCGGACTCCCATCCTACAATGAGCAGTTCTTC; cdr3_aa: CASSFGLPSYNEQFF
clone_size: .; j_call: TRBJ2-5; d_call: .; v_call: TRBV5-4; cdr3_nt: TGTGCCAGCAGCTTCAGCCGAGAGACCCAGTACTTC; cdr3_aa: CASSFSRETQYF
clone_size: few; j_call: TRBJ2-1; d_call: TRBD2; v_call: TRBV27; cdr3_nt: TGTGCCAGCAGTGCTAGAGCGGGAGGGGCTTTGGGTTACAATGAGCAGTTCTTC; cdr3_aa: CASSARAGGALGYNEQFF
clone_size: .; j_call: TRBJ2-3; d_call: TRBD2; v_call: TRBV27; cdr3_nt: TGTGCCAGCAGTTTGGGACTAGCGTATTTCAATACGCAGTATTTT; cdr3_aa: CASSLGLAYFNTQYF
clone_size: .; j_call: TRBJ2-2; d_call: TRBD2; v_call: TRBV2; cdr3_nt: TGTGCCAGCAGTGAAATCCCGGGAGGCACCGGGGAGCTGTTTTTT; cdr3_aa: CASSEIPGGTGELFF
clone_size: .; j_call: TRBJ2-7; d_call: .; v_call: TRBV18; cdr3_nt: TGTGCCAGCTCACCAGACTCTTTCTACGAGCAGTACTTC; cdr3_aa: CASSPDSFYEQYF
clone_size: once; j_call: TRBJ1-2; d_call: .; v_call: TRBV29-1; cdr3_nt: TGCAGCGTTGAAGACGCAGACTATGGCTACACCTTC; cdr3_aa: CSVEDADYGYTF
clone_size: .; j_call: TRBJ2-7; d_call: .; v_call: TRBV5-5; cdr3_nt: TGTGCCAGCAGCTTGCGGAGCTCCTACGAGCAGTACTTC; cdr3_aa: CASSLRSSYEQYF
clone_size: few; j_call: TRBJ1-2; d_call: .; v_call: TRBV6-5; cdr3_nt: TGTGCCAGCAGTCCAGGGCCCATCTATGGCTACACCTTC; cdr3_aa: CASSPGPIYGYTF
clone_size: .; j_call: TRBJ2-5; d_call: TRBD2; v_call: TRBV5-1; cdr3_nt: TGCGCCAGCAGCTTGACTAGCGGGAGTGTTTTAGAGACCCAGTACTTC; cdr3_aa: CASSLTSGSVLETQYF
clone_size: .; j_call: TRBJ2-1; d_call: .; v_call: TRBV30; cdr3_nt: TGTGCCTGGGCTTCCTACAATGAGCAGTTCTTC; cdr3_aa: CAWASYNEQFF
clone_size: .; j_call: TRBJ1-4; d_call: .; v_call: TRBV28; cdr3_nt: TGTGCCAGCAGTTTAACGGCCAGCGGATTTAATGAAAAACTGTTTTTT; cdr3_aa: CASSLTASGFNEKLFF
clone_size: .; j_call: TRBJ1-4; d_call: .; v_call: TRBV27; cdr3_nt: TGTGCCAGCAAGACAGTCGTCGGGGTTAATGAAAAACTGTTTTTT; cdr3_aa: CASKTVVGVNEKLFF
clone_size: once; j_call: TRBJ2-7; d_call: .; v_call: TRBV9; cdr3_nt: TGTGCCAGCAGCGTAGCTCCGGCGGCCTACGAGCAGTACTTC; cdr3_aa: CASSVAPAAYEQYF
clone_size: few; j_call: TRBJ1-2; d_call: .; v_call: TRBV27; cdr3_nt: TGTGCCAGCAGTTCGTACGGGGGGCGACGGTATGGCTACACCTTC; cdr3_aa: CASSSYGGRRYGYTF
clone_size: .; j_call: TRBJ2-1; d_call: .; v_call: TRBV30; cdr3_nt: TGTGCCTGGAGTGCGAGGGAAGTGCAGTTCTTC; cdr3_aa: CAWSAREVQFF